These T cell receptor beta chains were read from a single sample in a study of OX40 agonist ivuxolimab in advanced cancers. Some clones are missing from TCRdb's copy, which holds only in-frame ones; the method was immunoSEQ multiplex PCR. This sample has around 53,000 clones; about 81% occur once, and the top ten carry around 13%. This specimen was CD4+ or CD8+ T cells sorted from blood, taken in a trial of the OX40 agonist ivuxolimab. The receptors were sampled from an adult with an advanced solid tumor such as melanoma, head and neck, liver or kidney cancer. Both conserved end residues are part of each CDR3. The D gene is left open where the match is weak. Rows may omit the clone size; those that give it use once, few, many or a size class.

TRBV10-2,TRBJ2-5,-,TRBD1,TGCGCCAGCAGTGAGTCGATGGCAGGGGGAGAGACCCAGTACTTC,CASSESMAGGETQYF
TRBV11-2,TRBJ2-7,-,-,TGTGCCAGCACCCCGACAAACCGAGGGGACGAGCAGTACTTC,CASTPTNRGDEQYF
TRBV5-1,TRBJ2-5,few,-,TGCGCCAGCAGCCAAACTAACCTGGGGCAGGGAGAGACCCAGTACTTC,CASSQTNLGQGETQYF
TRBV6-1,TRBJ1-3,-,-,TGTGCCAGCAGTGAAGCGACCCAGGAGCCTGGAAACACCATATATTTT,CASSEATQEPGNTIYF
TRBV29-1,TRBJ1-2,-,-,TGCAGCGTCTCGGACAGCACCTATGGCTACACCTTC,CSVSDSTYGYTF
TRBV14,TRBJ2-3,few,-,TGTGCCAGCAGCCAACTTGGGCTAGCGACCACAGATACGCAGTATTTT,CASSQLGLATTDTQYF
TRBV18,TRBJ2-5,-,-,TGTGCCAGCTCACCGCAGGGAACCACGGGGACCCAGTACTTC,CASSPQGTTGTQYF
TRBV7-8,TRBJ2-1,-,TRBD2,TGTGCCAGCAGCTTAGTGCGGGAGTCTTACAATGAGCAGTTCTTC,CASSLVRESYNEQFF
TRBV19,TRBJ2-2,-,TRBD1,TGTGCCAGTACATTCCGGGACAGGGGCAGCACGTACACCGGGGAGCTGTTTTTT,CASTFRDRGSTYTGELFF
TRBV5-4,TRBJ2-7,once,TRBD1,TGTGCCAGCAACCCCGGGACAGAGATTTTCGAGCAGTACTTC,CASNPGTEIFEQYF
TRBV2,TRBJ1-1,-,-,TGTGCCAGCAGTGCGGTAACCCACACTGAAGCTTTCTTT,CASSAVTHTEAFF
TRBV6-6,TRBJ2-3,once,TRBD2,TGTGCCAGCAGTATGCGGGAGAGTACGCAGTATTTT,CASSMRESTQYF
TRBV6-1,TRBJ1-4,-,TRBD1,TGTGCCACCAAGACAGGGGCTAATGAAAAACTGTTTTTT,CATKTGANEKLFF
TRBV4-1,TRBJ2-7,few,TRBD2,TGCGCCAGCAGAAGGGGACTAGCGGGAGACGAGCAGTACTTC,CASRRGLAGDEQYF
TRBV5-1,TRBJ2-5,-,TRBD2,TGCGCCAGCAGCTTGGAGGGACTAGCAGTCGAGACCCAGTACTTC,CASSLEGLAVETQYF
TRBV27,TRBJ1-5,-,-,TGTGCCAGCAGTTTATCATGGGAGGCGGCCCAGCATTTT,CASSLSWEAAQHF
TRBV4-1,TRBJ2-2,-,-,TGCGCCAGCAGCCAAGGGTCCTTTGGACGGACCCTCACCGGGGAGCTGTTTTTT,CASSQGSFGRTLTGELFF
TRBV7-9,TRBJ2-2,-,-,TGTGCCAGCAGCCCCGGTGTCAGCGTGGGGAACACCGGGGAGCTGTTTTTT,CASSPGVSVGNTGELFF
TRBV28,TRBJ1-3,-,-,TGTGCCAGCAGTCGTAACAGGGTCTCTGGAAACACCATATATTTT,CASSRNRVSGNTIYF
TRBV7-8,TRBJ2-7,-,-,TGTGCCAGCAGCGTCGGACCGGGCGAGCAGTACTTC,CASSVGPGEQYF
TRBV5-4,TRBJ1-4,once,-,TGTGCCAGCAGCTTGGGGGGGAAGGACGAAAAACTGTTTTTT,CASSLGGKDEKLFF
TRBV27,TRBJ2-3,-,TRBD2,TGTGCCAGCAGTTCCGGACTAGCGGGAGGGGGCGATACGCAGTATTTT,CASSSGLAGGGDTQYF